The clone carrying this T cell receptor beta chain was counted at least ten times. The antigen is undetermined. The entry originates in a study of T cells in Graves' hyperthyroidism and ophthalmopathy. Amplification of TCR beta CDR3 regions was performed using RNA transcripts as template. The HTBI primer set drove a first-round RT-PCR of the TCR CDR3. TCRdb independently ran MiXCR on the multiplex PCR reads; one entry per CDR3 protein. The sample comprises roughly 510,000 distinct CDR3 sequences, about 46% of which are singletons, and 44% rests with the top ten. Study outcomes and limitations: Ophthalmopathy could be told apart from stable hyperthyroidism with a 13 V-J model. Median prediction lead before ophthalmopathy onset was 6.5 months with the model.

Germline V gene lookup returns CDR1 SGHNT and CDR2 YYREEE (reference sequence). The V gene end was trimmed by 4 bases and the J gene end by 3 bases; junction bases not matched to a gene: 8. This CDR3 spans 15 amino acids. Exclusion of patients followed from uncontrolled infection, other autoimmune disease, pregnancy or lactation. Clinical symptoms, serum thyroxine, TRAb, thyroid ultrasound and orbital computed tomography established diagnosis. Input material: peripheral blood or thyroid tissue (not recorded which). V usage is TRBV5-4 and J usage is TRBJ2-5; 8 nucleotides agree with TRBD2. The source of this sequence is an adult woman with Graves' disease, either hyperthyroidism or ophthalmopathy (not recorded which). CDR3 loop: CASSPQLADKETQYF. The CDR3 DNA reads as TGTGCCAGCAGCCCCCAACTAGCGGATAAAGAGACCCAGTACTTC.